This T cell receptor beta chain originates from a study of cytomegalovirus exposure and HLA in healthy donors. Study-wide results and caveats: Reported results showed that the classifier diagnosed cytomegalovirus status with high specificity and sensitivity. Immune exposure information available was restricted to CMV serostatus.

With regard to this clone: Its specificity is unknown.

Germline V lookup: CDR1 SGHDT, CDR2 YYEEEE. The CDR3 is made up of 16 amino acids. V shed 0 bases and J 1 base; nucleotides not matched to a gene: 5. PCR employed 60 Vbeta and 13 Jbeta primers. Profiled with immunoSEQ multiplex PCR; TCRdb holds only in-frame clones, not every one. The sample has approximately 100,000 clones, about 75% seen once. The source is a man aged 55 to 70 in good health and CMV-seropositive. V and J are TRBV5-6 and TRBJ1-2; 8 bases are shared with TRBD1. The sequenced sample was PBMCs. In nucleotides, the CDR3 is TGTGCCAGCAGCTTGGGTGGACAGGGTTATAACTATGGCTACACCTTC. Translated: CASSLGGQGYNYGYTF.